This TCR beta chain was sequenced for a study of response to subunit inactivated influenza vaccine. There are 16 residues in the CDR3. The V end was cut by 3 bases, the J end by 0 bases, with 15 bases between. Germline loops: CDR1 MNHEY, CDR2 SMNVEV (reference sequence). Each CDR3 protein gets one entry after TCRdb re-called the RT-PCR reads with MiXCR. The sample consists of roughly 700,000 distinct CDR3 sequences, more than 11% of them appearing once. The V and J genes are TRBV27 and TRBJ2-7; the D is unclear. The sequences come from PBMCs from blood, collected around 14 days before vaccination. The sequence was collected from a man aged 50 to 59 who received an inactivated influenza vaccine. In nucleotides, the CDR3 is TGTGCCAGCAGTTTGTACCCCATAGGCGGCTCCTACGAGCAGTACTTC. Protein sequence: CASSLYPIGGSYEQYF.